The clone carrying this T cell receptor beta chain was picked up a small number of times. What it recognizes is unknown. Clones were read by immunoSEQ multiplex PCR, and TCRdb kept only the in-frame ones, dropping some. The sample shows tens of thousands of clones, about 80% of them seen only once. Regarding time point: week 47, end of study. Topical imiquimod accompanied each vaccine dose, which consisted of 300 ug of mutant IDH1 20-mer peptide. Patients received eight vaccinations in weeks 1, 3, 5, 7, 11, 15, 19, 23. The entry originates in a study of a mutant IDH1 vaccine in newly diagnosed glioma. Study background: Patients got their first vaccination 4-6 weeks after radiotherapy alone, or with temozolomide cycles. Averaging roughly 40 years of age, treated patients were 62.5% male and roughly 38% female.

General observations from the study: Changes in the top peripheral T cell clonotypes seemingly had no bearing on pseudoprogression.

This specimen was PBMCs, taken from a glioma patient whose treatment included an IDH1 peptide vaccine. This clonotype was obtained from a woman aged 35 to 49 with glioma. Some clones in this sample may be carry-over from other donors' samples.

The CDR3 bases are TGTGCCAGCAGCTTAATGACTACAGTGTATAATTCACCCCTCCACTTT. Amino acids: CASSLMTTVYNSPLHF. The rearrangement links TRBV5-8 to TRBJ1-6, with D uncertain. Looked up from germline, CDR1 is SGHTS and CDR2 is YDEGEE. With 2 bases removed from V and 4 bases from J, the gap between germline ends came to 13 bases. The CDR3 loop spans 16 amino acids.